The clone carrying this T cell receptor beta chain appeared many times. The data stem from a study of spatial heterogeneity in lung cancer. Time point defined: sample taken at primary tumor resection. Unsorted whole RNA samples from tumor, nontumor lung or frozen PBMC were sequenced. TCRdb reprocessed the 5' RACE reads with MiXCR, giving one entry per CDR3 protein. The sample includes about 14,000 distinct CDR3 sequences, roughly a tenth of them seen just once. V was pared by 2 bases and J by 4 bases, with 5 bases between. The CDR3 covers 12 residues. Germline CDR1 reads MDHEN; CDR2 reads SYDVKM. The TCR was taken from a male donor with early-stage non-small cell lung cancer. The sample in question was PBMCs, obtained at surgery. The V and J genes are TRBV28 and TRBJ2-5; D unclear. The CDR3 spells CASSLVRETQYF. The DNA of the CDR3 is TGTGCCAGCAGTTTAGTTCGAGAGACCCAGTACTTC.